Reported below is one TCR beta chain. Its specificity is not known. This sample was included in a study of T cell repertoires in cytomegalovirus infection. As for the study in general: Matching HLA type, along with CMV infection, was indicated by public TCR beta signatures. Study results and limitations: The ex vivo response was dominated by HLA-C-restricted CMV-specific TCR beta clonotypes.

One entry per CDR3 protein results from TCRdb running MiXCR on the reads. The table has hundreds of thousands of distinct CDR3 sequences, 17% seen once. Trimming shortened V by 7 bases and J by 2 bases, and 16 bases separated the two germline ends. This CDR3 is 15 amino acids long. CDR1 SNHLY and CDR2 FYNNEI come from the germline V gene. The TCR was taken from a human donor in good health (CMV status not recorded). Some clones in this sample may be carry-over from other donors' samples. Source material: PBMCs. The chain links TRBV2 to TRBJ2-3; a weak D match, TRBD2 (6 bases). CDR3 sequence: CASNLSPGLTDTQYF. The CDR3 DNA reads as TGTGCCAGCAACCTGAGTCCGGGACTCACAGATACGCAGTATTTT.